This TCR beta chain originates from a study of identical twins (dated by TCRdb to 2016 to 2017). Regarding the research as a whole: The study deep-sequenced TCR alpha and beta repertoires from monozygotic twins, unrelated adults of various ages and cord blood to test whether fetal clonotypes persist. Replicate twin experiments were performed at different times using different library preparation protocols to rule out contamination.

The library was obtained by 5' RACE. Instrument used: Illumina HiSeq 2000. A universal primer binding site was added through template switching, and the final cDNA carried a unique molecular identifier so that TCR cDNA molecules could be counted accurately. First-strand cDNA for TCR alpha and beta chains was synthesized from specific primers in the conserved constant-segment region. To control for contamination, every cDNA library was double barcoded, receiving both a SMART-Mk sample barcode and Illumina barcodes. TruSeq adapter sequences, together with Illumina sample barcodes, were added in two successive PCR steps. Sequencing of the TCR alpha and beta cDNA libraries was done on the Illumina HiSeq platform using custom primers. The source study handled its data this way. Raw reads were processed with MiGEC to extract unique molecular identifiers, and MiXCR was used to determine CDR3 positions. For each individual, recombination models were inferred using an EM algorithm with the repgenHMM and IGoR tools. Shared clonotype analysis was performed with the tcR package in R, normalizing sharing by the product of cloneset sizes. To study raw recombination without the effects of thymic and clonal selection, out-of-frame nonproductive sequences were analyzed. The raw public data were reprocessed by TCRdb itself: fastp quality trimming at Q25, MiXCR clonotype calling, in-frame beta chains only. Rows with a matching CDR3 protein are joined into one entry that keeps the most common DNA and genes. The V and J calls shown here were made by TCRdb, not taken from the authors' results. The sample records approximately 240,000 distinct CDR3 sequences, over 12% of which are singletons. The top ten hold around 9.5% of the sample.

V was cut back by 4 bases and J by 0 bases, leaving a gap of 7 bases between them. Including the terminal cysteine and phenylalanine, the CDR3 comprises 13 residues. The only DNA kept is the CDR3, 39 bases in frame from the first base. From the germline V gene, CDR1 is SGHRS and CDR2 is YFSETQ. Only healthy Caucasian donors were included. Miltenyi CD45RO+ enrichment and human naive T-cell isolation kits were used to isolate memory (CD45RO+) and naive T cells from PBMC. As to this clonotype: It lacks a known antigen. Within one base of it there is no much larger clone, and no base qualities were kept.

Broad study findings and their caveats: Fewer insertions were carried by abundant cord blood beta clonotypes, a similar but weaker trend appeared in young adult naive repertoires, and no such trend appeared in memory repertoires. Excess twin sharing in beta out-of-frame sequences was weaker because fewer shared sequences lowered the signal-to-noise ratio. Recombination models systematically underestimated out-of-frame TCR alpha sharing in monozygotic twins but agreed with sharing between unrelated individuals. Invariant T cells such as MAIT and iNKT could partly confound zero-insertion analyses, though diverse VJ usage argued against this for most clonotypes. Compared with coincidental sharing between unrelated individuals, out-of-frame TCR alpha sequences shared between twins showed an excess of sequences with low generation probability. Conclusions relied on cross-sectional statistical analysis, since the same donors could not be followed over many years.

The sequence joins TRBV5-1 to TRBJ1-2; 5 matching bases give a weak D call of TRBD1. The clonotype originates from a woman between 18 and 30 years old in good health. The source material was memory (CD45RO+) T cells sorted from blood. According to the study, the label for this sample's cell subset or site signals: CD45RO+ enriched T cells. The CDR3 protein is CASSLGPNYGYTF. In nucleotides, the sequence is TGCGCCAGCAGCCTGGGGCCTAACTATGGCTACACCTTC.